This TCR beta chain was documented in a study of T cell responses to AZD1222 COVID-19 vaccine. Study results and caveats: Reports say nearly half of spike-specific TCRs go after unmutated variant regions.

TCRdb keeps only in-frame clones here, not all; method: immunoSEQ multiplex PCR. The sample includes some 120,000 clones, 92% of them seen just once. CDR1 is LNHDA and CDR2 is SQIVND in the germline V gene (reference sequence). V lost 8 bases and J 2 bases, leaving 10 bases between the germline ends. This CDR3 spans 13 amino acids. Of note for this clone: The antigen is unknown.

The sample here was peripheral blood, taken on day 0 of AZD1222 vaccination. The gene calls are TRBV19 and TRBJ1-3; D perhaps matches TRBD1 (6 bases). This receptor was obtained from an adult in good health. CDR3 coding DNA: TGTGCCAGTGATCAGGGGCCTGGAAACACCATATATTTT. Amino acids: CASDQGPGNTIYF.